This TCR beta chain is from a study of blood T cell repertoires in COVID-19. The overall study: Nucleic acid was either cDNA or gDNA, and it came from T cells, B-cell-depleted T cells, or PBMCs.

Study processing details: Estimation of nucleated cell counts relied on the amplification of reference gene primers. Sequencing used immunoSEQ multiplex PCR; TCRdb keeps in-frame clones, though not all of them. V, J and clone size were drawn from that table, and D and trimming were deduced from the DNA. The table records 200,000 to 300,000 clones, 70% to 90% of them present only once. Germline CDR1 SNHLY, CDR2 FYNNEI. V was trimmed by 7 bases and J by 1 base, leaving 13 bases between them. The CDR3 extends over 14 amino acids. Sequencing input: peripheral blood. The sequence came from a woman between 65 and 79 years old with active or convalescent COVID-19. V is TRBV2 and J is TRBJ1-1, with D perhaps matching TRBD1 (6 bases). CDR3 residues: CASIARRGNTEAFF. As DNA, the CDR3 is TGTGCCAGCATAGCTCGCAGGGGGAACACTGAAGCTTTCTTT.